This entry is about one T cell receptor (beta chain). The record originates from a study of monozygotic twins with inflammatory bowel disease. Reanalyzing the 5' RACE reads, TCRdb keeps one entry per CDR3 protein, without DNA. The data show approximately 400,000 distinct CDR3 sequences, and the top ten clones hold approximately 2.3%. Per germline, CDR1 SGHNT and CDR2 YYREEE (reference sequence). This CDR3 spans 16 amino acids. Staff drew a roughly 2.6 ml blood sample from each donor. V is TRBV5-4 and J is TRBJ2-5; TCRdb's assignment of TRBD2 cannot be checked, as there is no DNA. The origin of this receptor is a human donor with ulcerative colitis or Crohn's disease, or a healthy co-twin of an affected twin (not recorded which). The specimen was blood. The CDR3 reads CASSLDLSGRQETQYF.